The TCR beta chain under discussion was sequenced for a study of cytomegalovirus exposure and HLA in healthy donors. Measured with immunoSEQ multiplex PCR; TCRdb has only the in-frame clones, and not every one. The repertoire includes about 140,000 clones, 84% of them detected once, and more than 1.4% sits in the top ten. The CDR3 runs 15 residues. CDR1 is MNHEY and CDR2 is SMNVEV in the germline V gene (reference sequence). Trimming cost V 0 bases and J 10 bases; bases outside gene matches: 7. The genes are TRBV27 and TRBJ2-1, with 9 bases fitting TRBD1. This TCR was recovered from a woman aged 30 to 39 in good health and CMV-seronegative. Sequenced material: PBMCs. The CDR3 DNA reads TGTGCCAGCAGTTTATCATGGACAGGGGAACGAGAGCAGTTCTTC. Its protein is CASSLSWTGEREQFF.